A single sample gave rise to the 20 T cell receptor beta chains below, sequenced in a study of STAT5B mutations in CD4+ large granular lymphocyte leukemia. TCRdb keeps only in-frame clones here, not all; method: immunoSEQ multiplex PCR. The data show about 30,000 clones, around 85% seen once. Sequencing input: CD4+ T cells from blood buffy coats. The origin of the receptors is a human donor in good health.

The chain is built from TRBV30 and TRBJ2-7; tentative D call: TRBD1 (6 bases). V was pared by 4 bases and J by 4 bases, with 11 bases between. The CDR3 is 12 residues long. Germline V gene lookup returns CDR1 GTSNPN and CDR2 SVGIG (reference sequence). The DNA of the CDR3 is TGTGCCTGGACCAGGGACACATACGAGCAGTACTTC. Its protein is CAWTRDTYEQYF.

This chain joins TRBV5-4 and TRBJ2-7, with 13 bases that match TRBD2. CDR1 and CDR2 from the germline V gene are SGHNT and YYREEE (reference sequence). The CDR3 has 15 residues. J gave up 5 bases and V 4 bases, and 6 bases lay outside the gene matches. The CDR3 here is CASSPGLAGENEQYF. The CDR3 nucleotides read TGTGCCAGCAGCCCCGGACTAGCGGGAGAAAACGAGCAGTACTTC.

The chain couples TRBV5-4 to TRBJ1-6; tentative D call: TRBD1 (6 bases). The CDR3 contains 15 residues. In germline, CDR1 is SGHNT, CDR2 YYREEE (reference sequence). Trimming shortened V by 0 bases and J by 6 bases, and 10 bases separated the two germline ends. CDR3 nucleotide sequence: TGTGCCAGCAGCTTGGAGCAGGGGACTAATTCACCCCTCCACTTT. Its translation is CASSLEQGTNSPLHF.

The chain has TRBV11-3 and TRBJ2-5; 9 positions agree with TRBD1. The tail of the sequence fits TRBJ2-7 better, so the J call may be wrong. This CDR3 contains 15 residues. Looked up from germline, CDR1 is SGHNT and CDR2 is YENEEA. The CDR3 reads CASSPQGQGPHEQYF. For the CDR3, the DNA is TGTGCCAGCAGCCCGCAGGGACAGGGTCCCCACGAGCAGTACTTC.

The CDR3 sequence is CASSTAGVGQETQYF. CDR3 nucleotides: TGTGCCAGTAGTACGGCGGGAGTTGGCCAAGAGACCCAGTACTTC. The rearrangement joins TRBV19 to TRBJ2-5; TRBD2 aligns across 7 bases. The CDR3 is made up of 15 amino acids. V was pared by 4 bases and J by 1 base, with 6 bases of the junction left unmatched. Per germline, CDR1 LNHDA and CDR2 SQIVND (reference sequence).

The CDR3 spells CASSPSLPGGTDTQYF. The CDR3 region has the DNA TGTGCCAGCAGCCCGAGCCTACCGGGGGGCACAGATACGCAGTATTTT. V and J are TRBV9 and TRBJ2-3; D possibly corresponds to TRBD2 (6 bases). Germline V gene data show CDR1 as SGDLS and CDR2 as YYNGEE. Trimming cost V 4 bases and J 1 base, with 16 bases left between them. The CDR3 has 16 residues. The full variable domain, with the rest looked up from reference TRBV9 and TRBJ2-3, is DSGVTQTPKHLITATGQRVTLRCSPRSGDLSVYWYQQSLDQGLQFLIQYYNGEERAKGNILERFSAQQFPDLHSELNLSSLELGDSALYFCASSPSLPGGTDTQYFGPGTRLTVL.

The J gene is TRBJ1-5, the V gene TRBV5-1; no clear D. Per the germline V gene, CDR1 is SGHRS and CDR2 is YFSETQ. The CDR3 covers 15 residues. Trimming removed 0 bases at V and 0 bases at J, with 7 bases between. CDR3: CASSLAGNSNQPQHF. CDR3 sequence (DNA): TGCGCCAGCAGCTTGGCCGGGAATAGCAATCAGCCCCAGCATTTT.

The chain joins TRBV4-1 to TRBJ1-5; D remains ambiguous. CDR3 length equals 14 residues. The V end lost 1 base, the J end lost 5 bases, and 9 bases lay between the germline ends. CDR1 is MGHRA, CDR2 YSYEKL, per germline. CDR3 coding DNA: TGCGCCAGCAGCCAAGGGGTTAGGGATCAGCCCCAGCATTTT. Its protein product is CASSQGVRDQPQHF.

The rearrangement links TRBV19 to TRBJ2-4, with 9 bases that match TRBD1. The ends lost 3 bases at V and 7 bases at J; junction bases unmatched: 10. Germline V gene data show CDR1 as LNHDA and CDR2 as SQIVND (reference sequence). The CDR3 has 16 residues. The CDR3 DNA follows: TGTGCCAGTAGTATCCCTACAGGGGGCGAGGTGAACATTCAGTACTTC. It translates to CASSIPTGGEVNIQYF.

The V call is TRBV5-1, the J call TRBJ2-7, with 9 bases lining up with TRBD1. J lost 3 bases, V lost 4 bases, and 8 bases had no gene match. Germline V gene sequence: CDR1 SGHRS, CDR2 YFSETQ. This CDR3 contains 15 residues. CDR3 nucleotides: TGCGCCAGCAGCCCATCGACAGGGGGTCACTACGAGCAGTACTTC. This sequence encodes CASSPSTGGHYEQYF. Full variable domain (remainder filled in from reference TRBV5-1 and TRBJ2-7): KAGVTQTPRYLIKTRGQQVTLSCSPISGHRSVSWYQQTPGQGLQFLFEYFSETQRNKGNFPGRFSGRQFSNSRSEMNVSTLELGDSALYLCASSPSTGGHYEQYFGPGTRLTVT.

The chain uses TRBV19 and TRBJ1-5; D gene unclear. The V end was cut by 6 bases, the J end by 3 bases, with 9 bases between. The germline CDR1 and CDR2 sequences are LNHDA and SQIVND (reference sequence). The length of the CDR3 is 13 residues. The CDR3 nucleotides read TGTGCCAGTAGCATGGTACTCAATCAGCCCCAGCATTTT. It is translated as CASSMVLNQPQHF.

This chain joins TRBV2 and TRBJ2-1; 7 bases are shared with TRBD2. In germline, CDR1 is SNHLY, CDR2 FYNNEI. After removal of 7 bases from V and 8 bases from J, the junction contained 8 bases not matched to a gene. The CDR3 spans 13 residues. CDR3 loop: CASNWGSGDEQFF. The CDR3 DNA reads as TGTGCCAGCAATTGGGGGAGCGGGGATGAGCAGTTCTTC.

This sequence joins TRBV28 and TRBJ1-1; D possibly corresponds to TRBD1 (5 bases). Germline CDR1 reads MDHEN; CDR2 reads SYDVKM. This CDR3 contains 15 residues. The ends were cut back, 7 bases at V and 1 base at J, with 16 bases in the middle. CDR3 bases: TGTGCCAGCACCCTCCTCTCCGGGGGGAACACTGAAGCTTTCTTT. Translating it yields CASTLLSGGNTEAFF. Combining the CDR3 with reference TRBV28 and TRBJ1-1 gives the whole variable domain DVKVTQSSRYLVKRTGEKVFLECVQDMDHENMFWYRQDPGLGLRLIYFSYDVKMKEKGDIPEGYSVSREKKERFSLILESASTNQTSMYLCASTLLSGGNTEAFFGQGTRLTVV.

V usage is TRBV13 and J usage is TRBJ2-4; no clear D gene. In germline, CDR1 is PRHDT, CDR2 FYEKMQ (reference sequence). V dropped 0 bases and J dropped 1 base, with 7 bases sitting between them. CDR3 length: 15 amino acids. For the CDR3, the DNA is TGTGCCAGCAGCTTAGGCTTGATGGCCAAAAACATTCAGTACTTC. Protein sequence: CASSLGLMAKNIQYF.

A few counts support this clone. V and J are TRBV4-1 and TRBJ2-1, with 8 bases identical to TRBD2. CDR1 is MGHRA, CDR2 YSYEKL, per germline. Trimming removed 2 bases from V and 4 bases from J; junction bases left unmatched: 7. The CDR3 has 16 amino acids. CDR3 in amino acids: CASSQQAGVSYNEQFF. In nucleotides, the CDR3 is TGCGCCAGCAGCCAACAAGCGGGAGTTTCGTACAATGAGCAGTTCTTC.

The gene calls are TRBV7-8 and TRBJ1-3; the D gene is possibly TRBD1 (6 bases). V lost 5 bases and J lost 3, with 17 bases in between. Germline CDR1 reads SGHVS; CDR2 reads FQNEAQ. The CDR3 runs 16 residues. CDR3 region: CASSQRAGVGGNTIYF. Here the CDR3 DNA reads TGTGCCAGCAGCCAAAGAGCAGGGGTGGGTGGAAACACCATATATTTT.

The V and J genes are TRBV5-4 and TRBJ2-5; D call uncertain. V was shortened by 6 bases and J by 2 bases, with 14 bases between the two germline ends. Germline loops: CDR1 SGHNT, CDR2 YYREEE (reference sequence). This CDR3 spans 14 amino acids. In DNA form, the CDR3 reads TGTGCCAGCACTGCCGTCGATACTCAAGAGACCCAGTACTTC. Protein sequence: CASTAVDTQETQYF.

The genes are TRBV7-6 and TRBJ2-1; TRBD1 might be the D (5 bases). V dropped 5 bases and J dropped 3 bases, with 17 bases sitting between them. Germline CDR1 reads SGHVS; CDR2 reads FNYEAQ. The length of the CDR3 is 16 residues. The CDR3: CASSPTVGQGYNEQFF. The CDR3 nucleotides are TGTGCCAGCAGCCCCACGGTGGGGCAGGGCTACAATGAGCAGTTCTTC.

CDR3 DNA: TGTGCCAGCAGTGGGAGGTCTGGGGTGAAAAACATTCAGTACTTC. Its protein is CASSGRSGVKNIQYF. The V and J genes are TRBV2 and TRBJ2-4, with D possibly being TRBD2 (5 bases). The CDR3 loop spans 15 amino acids. In germline, CDR1 is SNHLY, CDR2 FYNNEI. V was trimmed by 4 bases and J by 4 bases, leaving 14 bases between them.

The V call is TRBV19, the J call TRBJ2-5; 10 bases align to TRBD2. The germline V gene has CDR1 LNHDA and CDR2 SQIVND (reference sequence). This CDR3 comprises 19 residues. V lost 5 bases and J lost 2; bases outside the gene matches: 17. This CDR3 reads CASSFGSGLAGAAQETQYF. Here the CDR3 DNA reads TGTGCCAGTAGTTTTGGTTCTGGTCTAGCGGGGGCAGCACAAGAGACCCAGTACTTC.